Each of the 32 T cell receptor beta chains below was sequenced from the same sample in a study of shared clonotypes between healthy human individuals. The naive CD8 fraction comprised CD45RO-negative cells positively selected for CCR7 and excluded terminally differentiated effector memory CD45RA+ cells. Sequenced by immunoSEQ multiplex PCR; TCRdb stores in-frame clones only, minus some. The data show hundreds of thousands of clones, around 92% seen once. The source material was naive CD8+ T cells sorted from blood. The receptors shown here come from a man aged 30 to 39 in good health.

The chain carries TRBV27 and TRBJ2-7; weak D call: TRBD2 (5 bases). V was cut by 6 bases and J by 0 bases, with 18 bases left in between. CDR3 length: 16 amino acids. Germline values: CDR1 MNHEY, CDR2 SMNVEV (reference sequence). The CDR3 spells CASSHIAGKLSYEQYF. The CDR3 coding sequence is TGTGCCAGCAGCCACATAGCCGGGAAGCTCTCCTACGAGCAGTACTTC.

V is TRBV19 and J is TRBJ1-2; 9 bases map to TRBD1. J gave up 8 bases and V 5 bases, and 15 bases lay outside the gene matches. Germline values: CDR1 LNHDA, CDR2 SQIVND (reference sequence). This CDR3 region has 16 residues. The DNA for the CDR3 is TGTGCCAGTAGTCGACCGACGGGACAGGGACTTGGCGGCTACACCTTC. Amino acid sequence: CASSRPTGQGLGGYTF.

The rearrangement uses TRBV27 and TRBJ2-1, with TRBD2 matching over 8 bases. The J segment lost 7 bases and the V segment lost 2 bases, leaving 4 bases of the junction unmatched. The CDR3 has 14 amino acids. Germline V gives CDR1 MNHEY, CDR2 SMNVEV (reference sequence). CDR3 in amino acids: CASSLVGRVNEQFF. Written as DNA, the CDR3 is TGTGCCAGCAGTTTAGTCGGGAGGGTGAATGAGCAGTTCTTC.

This clone has just one count. This sequence joins TRBV9 and TRBJ2-3, with D unclear. Germline V gene lookup returns CDR1 SGDLS and CDR2 YYNGEE. This CDR3 comprises 18 residues. The germline V and J ends were trimmed by 0 bases and 0 bases, with 17 bases remaining between them. CDR3 loop: CASSVVPSTGSSTDTQYF. The DNA of the CDR3 is TGTGCCAGCAGCGTAGTTCCGTCTACCGGATCTAGCACAGATACGCAGTATTTT.

This chain links TRBV7-2 with TRBJ2-7, with D uncertain. V lost 3 bases and J lost 4, with 10 bases in between. There are 13 residues in the CDR3. Germline CDR1 reads SGHTA; CDR2 reads FQGNSA. Written as DNA, the CDR3 is TGTGCCAGCAGCTTGGCGCCTGGGTACGAGCAGTACTTC. It codes for CASSLAPGYEQYF. The variable domain in full, completed from reference TRBV7-2 and TRBJ2-7, reads GAGVSQSPSNKVTEKGKDVELRCDPISGHTALYWYRQSLGQGLEFLIYFQGNSAPDKSGLPSDRFSAERTGGSVSTLTIQRTQQEDSAVYLCASSLAPGYEQYFGPGTRLTVT.

This clone was found a few times. The V and J genes are TRBV27 and TRBJ1-3; D remains ambiguous. The CDR3 sequence is 15 residues long. The germline V and J ends were trimmed by 0 bases and 2 bases, with 8 bases remaining between them. Germline V lookup: CDR1 MNHEY, CDR2 SMNVEV (reference sequence). The CDR3 DNA sequence: TGTGCCAGCAGTTTATCGGCCGGGGCTGGAAACACCATATATTTT. Protein product: CASSLSAGAGNTIYF.

The chain joins TRBV7-9 to TRBJ2-2, with TRBD2 identical over 7 bases. The CDR3 spans 18 residues. CDR1 is SEHNR, CDR2 FQNEAQ, per germline (reference sequence). The V gene end was trimmed by 1 base and the J gene end by 1 base; junction bases not matched to a gene: 9. CDR3 coding DNA: TGTGCCAGCAGCTTAGGAGCCTTTAGCGGGCAGAACACCGGGGAGCTGTTTTTT. Translation: CASSLGAFSGQNTGELFF.

The genes are TRBV9 and TRBJ2-3; 10 bases fit TRBD2. Germline assignment: CDR1 SGDLS and CDR2 YYNGEE. Trimming removed 4 bases from V and 6 bases from J; junction bases left unmatched: 11. The CDR3 totals 16 residues. CDR3 DNA: TGTGCCAGCAGCTCTAGCGGGGGTACCATGATGGATACGCAGTATTTT. Its translation is CASSSSGGTMMDTQYF. The full variable domain, rest sourced from reference TRBV9 and TRBJ2-3, is DSGVTQTPKHLITATGQRVTLRCSPRSGDLSVYWYQQSLDQGLQFLIQYYNGEERAKGNILERFSAQQFPDLHSELNLSSLELGDSALYFCASSSSGGTMMDTQYFGPGTRLTVL.

The genes are TRBV11-2 and TRBJ2-3, with 10 positions matching TRBD2. The CDR3 loop spans 15 amino acids. Trimming took 5 bases from V and 6 from J; bases not matched to a gene: 8. Germline lookup yields CDR1 SGHAT and CDR2 FQNNGV. CDR3 sequence reads: CASSPNLAGADTQYF. CDR3 coding DNA: TGTGCCAGCAGCCCCAACCTAGCGGGAGCCGATACGCAGTATTTT.

The chain joins TRBV2 to TRBJ2-5, with a weak D call TRBD2 (6 bases). There are 17 residues in the CDR3. V lost 1 base and J 0 bases, leaving 15 bases between the germline ends. CDR1 SNHLY and CDR2 FYNNEI come from the germline V gene. The CDR3 nucleotides read TGTGCCAGCAGTGAAGGGGGCCCTAGCGAACACCAAGAGACCCAGTACTTC. It is translated as CASSEGGPSEHQETQYF.

On this clone itself: Other DNA sequences from this sample encode an identical CDR3 as well. V usage is TRBV29-1 and J usage is TRBJ2-1; the D is unclear. This CDR3 is 10 amino acids long. V was trimmed by 4 bases and J by 7 bases, leaving 5 bases between them. Per the germline V gene, CDR1 is SQVTM and CDR2 is ANQGSEA. CDR3 loop: CSVVRNEQFF. CDR3 coding DNA: TGCAGCGTTGTACGGAATGAGCAGTTCTTC.

The V gene is TRBV7-2, the J gene TRBJ1-5; the D gene is possibly TRBD1 (5 bases). The CDR3 is 15 residues long. Germline V gene data show CDR1 as SGHTA and CDR2 as FQGNSA. V was trimmed by 1 base and J by 7 bases, leaving 14 bases between them. This CDR3 reads CASSLVRPGPQPQHF. The CDR3 DNA is TGTGCCAGCAGCTTAGTTCGGCCGGGACCCCAGCCCCAGCATTTT.

V is TRBV7-9 and J is TRBJ2-7; 8 bases map to TRBD1. Germline V CDR1 and CDR2: SEHNR, FQNEAQ (reference sequence). CDR3 size: 15 residues. The J segment lost 2 bases and the V segment lost 5 bases, leaving 8 bases of the junction unmatched. In DNA, the CDR3 is TGTGCCAGCAGCCCCCCACAGGGGGTTGCCTACGAGCAGTACTTC. As protein: CASSPPQGVAYEQYF.

The chain recombines TRBV6-5 with TRBJ2-7; no definite D call. Germline CDR1 and CDR2: MNHEY and SVGAGI. The CDR3 is 16 residues long. The ends were cut back, 0 bases at V and 2 bases at J, with 14 bases in the middle. The CDR3 is CASSYSLGAQAYEQYF. DNA for the CDR3: TGTGCCAGCAGTTACTCGCTGGGCGCCCAGGCCTACGAGCAGTACTTC.

The rearrangement joins TRBV9 to TRBJ2-3; the D is unclear. Trimming took off 4 bases at V and 1 base at J, with 13 bases between the two ends. The CDR3 spans 15 residues. Germline V gene lookup returns CDR1 SGDLS and CDR2 YYNGEE. The CDR3 protein is CASSSRPHRTDTQYF. The CDR3 nucleotides read TGTGCCAGCAGCTCAAGGCCTCATCGCACAGATACGCAGTATTTT. The complete variable domain, with remaining parts taken from reference TRBV9 and TRBJ2-3, reads DSGVTQTPKHLITATGQRVTLRCSPRSGDLSVYWYQQSLDQGLQFLIQYYNGEERAKGNILERFSAQQFPDLHSELNLSSLELGDSALYFCASSSRPHRTDTQYFGPGTRLTVL.

This clone has just one count. A much larger clone sits a single nucleotide away, making a read error possible. The sample carries other DNA sequences with the same CDR3. This chain links TRBV4-2 with TRBJ2-1, with D uncertain. V gave up 4 bases and J gave up 6 bases, with 34 bases separating them. Per germline, CDR1 LGHNA and CDR2 YNFKEQ. There are 21 residues in the CDR3. The CDR3: CASSPGLPTGSEVWYVNEQFF. Written as DNA, the CDR3 is TGTGCCAGCAGCCCGGGTCTTCCCACCGGGTCTGAGGTGTGGTACGTCAATGAGCAGTTCTTC.

V gene TRBV11-2 combines with J gene TRBJ2-5; 7 nucleotides line up with TRBD2. The CDR3 length is 18 residues. V was clipped by 2 bases and J by 2 bases; unmatched bases: 14. Germline V gene data show CDR1 as SGHAT and CDR2 as FQNNGV. The CDR3 DNA follows: TGTGCCAGCAGCTTATTCCCCGCGGCTTTAGCGGGTCAAGAGACCCAGTACTTC. Translation: CASSLFPAALAGQETQYF.

The chain has TRBV28 and TRBJ2-6; TRBD1 matches 7 bases. The CDR3 has 16 amino acids. Germline assignment: CDR1 MDHEN and CDR2 SYDVKM. V lost 8 bases, J lost 4 bases, and 11 bases stayed unmatched. The CDR3 loop is CASGPRGLMGANVLTF. Written as DNA, the CDR3 is TGTGCCAGCGGGCCCAGGGGGTTGATGGGGGCCAACGTCCTGACTTTC. Drawing the rest from reference TRBV28 and TRBJ2-6, the complete variable domain is DVKVTQSSRYLVKRTGEKVFLECVQDMDHENMFWYRQDPGLGLRLIYFSYDVKMKEKGDIPEGYSVSREKKERFSLILESASTNQTSMYLCASGPRGLMGANVLTFGAGSRLTVL.

This rearrangement joins TRBV7-9 to TRBJ2-7; D might be TRBD1 (5 bases). Trimming removed 5 bases from V and 2 bases from J, with 22 bases in between. The length of the CDR3 is 17 residues. The germline V gene encodes CDR1 SEHNR and CDR2 FQNEAQ (reference sequence). The CDR3 spells CASSPTSQASAPYEQYF. The CDR3 DNA reads TGTGCCAGCAGCCCAACCTCACAGGCTTCAGCTCCCTACGAGCAGTACTTC.

This clone was seen more than once but under ten times. V is TRBV27 and J is TRBJ2-1; 8 bases are shared with TRBD1. Germline CDR1 MNHEY, CDR2 SMNVEV (reference sequence). V lost 3 bases to trimming and J lost 8 bases; unmatched junction nucleotides: 3. The CDR3 contains 13 residues. The CDR3 nucleotides read TGTGCCAGCAGTTTGCAGGGGGCGGATGAGCAGTTCTTC. Its protein is CASSLQGADEQFF.

This clone was counted a single time. Distinct nucleotide sequences in the sample also encode this CDR3. V is TRBV4-1 and J is TRBJ2-1; possible D gene TRBD2, 6 bases. The V end was cut by 4 bases, the J end by 0 bases, with 10 bases between. The germline V gene encodes CDR1 MGHRA and CDR2 YSYEKL. The CDR3 extends over 15 amino acids. DNA for the CDR3: TGCGCCAGCAGCCTTAGCGGTAGCTCCTACAATGAGCAGTTCTTC. Its translation is CASSLSGSSYNEQFF.

The gene calls are TRBV11-2 and TRBJ1-1, with 9 positions matching TRBD1. The CDR3 contains 14 residues. With V trimmed by 3 bases and J by 6 bases, 5 bases remained unmatched. Germline loops: CDR1 SGHAT, CDR2 FQNNGV. The CDR3 coding sequence is TGTGCCAGCAGCTTTAGACAGGGGGTCTCTGAAGCTTTCTTT. This gives the protein CASSFRQGVSEAFF.

The CDR3 protein is CASTEQTGELFF. The CDR3 DNA reads TGTGCCAGCACTGAACAAACCGGGGAGCTGTTTTTT. The V gene is TRBV9, the J gene TRBJ2-2; D ambiguous. CDR1 and CDR2 from the germline V gene are SGDLS and YYNGEE. V was trimmed by 6 bases and J by 5 bases, leaving 8 bases between them. The CDR3 spans 12 residues.

The genes are TRBV28 and TRBJ2-5; 9 bases match TRBD1. Trimming cost V 5 bases and J 2 bases; bases outside gene matches: 15. The CDR3 has 18 residues. CDR1 is MDHEN, CDR2 SYDVKM, per germline. CDR3 bases: TGTGCCAGCAGTCTCCGGACAGGGGTTCAGTTAAGACAAGAGACCCAGTACTTC. Its protein is CASSLRTGVQLRQETQYF.

The chain combines TRBV4-2 with TRBJ1-5; D is undetermined. Germline V CDR1 and CDR2: LGHNA, YNFKEQ. The germline V and J ends were trimmed by 0 bases and 4 bases, with 4 bases remaining between them. The CDR3 is 13 amino acids. The CDR3 DNA follows: TGTGCCAGCAGCCAAGATACTAATCAGCCCCAGCATTTT. This codes for CASSQDTNQPQHF.

This clone was seen just once. V is TRBV27 and J is TRBJ2-3, with 7 bases fitting TRBD2. The CDR3 consists of 15 residues. Germline CDR1 and CDR2: MNHEY and SMNVEV (reference sequence). The V gene end was trimmed by 3 bases and the J gene end by 1 base; junction bases not matched to a gene: 4. In DNA form, the CDR3 reads TGTGCCAGCAGTTTCAGTGGACTAGGCACAGATACGCAGTATTTT. It specifies CASSFSGLGTDTQYF.

The chain has TRBV4-1 and TRBJ2-1; TRBD2 matches at 7 bases. After removal of 8 bases from V and 0 bases from J, the junction contained 10 bases not matched to a gene. There are 16 residues in the CDR3. From germline, CDR1 is MGHRA and CDR2 YSYEKL. The CDR3 region is CASLGTIASSYNEQFF. The CDR3 bases are TGCGCCAGCCTGGGGACTATTGCTAGCTCCTACAATGAGCAGTTCTTC.

This clone was observed a single time. The CDR3 DNA sequence: TGTGCCAGCAGTCAAACGGGGGGAAGAATCCAAGAGACCCAGTACTTC. Translation gives CASSQTGGRIQETQYF. The V and J genes are TRBV9 and TRBJ2-5; 7 positions agree with TRBD2. From germline, CDR1 is SGDLS and CDR2 YYNGEE. The CDR3 sequence is 16 residues long. The junction had 11 bases not matched to a gene; V was cut back by 5 bases and J by 1 base.

The gene calls are TRBV14 and TRBJ2-1, with 7 bases that match TRBD2. The junction had 4 bases not matched to a gene; V was cut back by 2 bases and J by 3 bases. The CDR3 runs 15 residues. CDR1 SGHDN and CDR2 FVKESK come from the germline V gene. The CDR3 sequence: CASSQLGGSYNEQFF. DNA of the CDR3: TGTGCCAGCAGCCAACTTGGCGGGAGCTACAATGAGCAGTTCTTC.

This clone is a singleton in its sample. This CDR3 is also generated by other DNA sequences in the sample. The chain employs TRBV4-1 and TRBJ2-7; D unclear. Germline lookup yields CDR1 MGHRA and CDR2 YSYEKL. This CDR3 comprises 13 residues. Trimming removed 1 base at V and 2 bases at J, with 6 bases between. This CDR3 is CASSQGPTYEQYF. CDR3 coding DNA: TGCGCCAGCAGCCAAGGACCAACCTACGAGCAGTACTTC.

This chain uses TRBV14 with TRBJ2-7; 7 bases agree with TRBD1. This CDR3 contains 12 residues. Germline loops: CDR1 SGHDN, CDR2 FVKESK. The J segment lost 3 bases and the V segment lost 5 bases, leaving 1 base of the junction unmatched. Here the CDR3 reads CASSSGGYEQYF. CDR3 nucleotide sequence: TGTGCCAGCAGCTCAGGGGGCTACGAGCAGTACTTC.

This rearrangement joins TRBV9 to TRBJ2-3; 8 bases align to TRBD2. J lost 3 bases, V lost 2 bases, and 8 bases had no gene match. The CDR3 is made up of 16 amino acids. In germline, CDR1 is SGDLS, CDR2 YYNGEE. CDR3 region: CASSVELAAITDTQYF. DNA for the CDR3: TGTGCCAGCAGCGTGGAACTAGCGGCAATTACAGATACGCAGTATTTT. Supplemented by reference TRBV9 and TRBJ2-3, the full variable domain reads DSGVTQTPKHLITATGQRVTLRCSPRSGDLSVYWYQQSLDQGLQFLIQYYNGEERAKGNILERFSAQQFPDLHSELNLSSLELGDSALYFCASSVELAAITDTQYFGPGTRLTVL.